A selection of T cell receptor beta chains follows, all from one sample in a study of blood T cells in healthy people across ages. TCRdb re-called the 5' RACE reads with MiXCR, one entry per CDR3 protein. The sample gives hundreds of thousands of distinct CDR3 sequences, roughly 26% of which show up once; 29% is in the top ten. The sample consisted of blood. These TCRs come from a woman in her sixties or seventies in good health. Each CDR3 is given with its conserved first and last residue.

len: 14
v_gene: TRBV27
CDR3aa: CASKDLTPQYTQYF

len: 14
v_gene: TRBV20-1
CDR3aa: CSALSQSKNNEQFF

len: 13
v_gene: TRBV6-6
CDR3aa: CASSPRPSYEQYF

len: 13
v_gene: TRBV24-1
CDR3aa: CATATGLHNEQFF

len: 16
v_gene: TRBV3-1
CDR3aa: CASSQETGAGANVLTF

len: 15
v_gene: TRBV7-2
CDR3aa: CASSFGGATSYEQYF

len: 13
v_gene: TRBV19
CDR3aa: CASTPGRGETQYF

len: 13
v_gene: TRBV15
CDR3aa: CATSTGLSEKLFF

len: 14
v_gene: TRBV4-3
CDR3aa: CASSQGQVYNVQFF

len: 17
v_gene: TRBV20-1
CDR3aa: CSASPLRASGISGELFF

len: 16
v_gene: TRBV20-1
CDR3aa: CSARETNRGKNTEAFF

len: 15
v_gene: TRBV6-2/TRBV6-3
CDR3aa: CASSYAENRDYEQYF

len: 14
v_gene: TRBV7-6
CDR3aa: CASSLTGTGGEQYF

len: 15
v_gene: TRBV3-1
CDR3aa: CASSPGTGSHQPQHF

len: 13
v_gene: TRBV6-5
CDR3aa: CASRQGGYNEQFF

len: 16
v_gene: TRBV4-2
CDR3aa: CASSQGSISSDQPQHF

len: 14
v_gene: TRBV5-1
CDR3aa: CASSSTTGVNEQFF

len: 15
v_gene: TRBV12-3/TRBV12-4
CDR3aa: CASSLVVVRRTEAFF

len: 12
v_gene: TRBV28
CDR3aa: CASMWLTGELFF

len: 15
v_gene: TRBV6-5
CDR3aa: CATSISRGVSYGQYF

len: 17
v_gene: TRBV6-5
CDR3aa: CASSSLGPGSRVAEAFF

len: 18
v_gene: TRBV29-1
CDR3aa: CSGPLRWVPLSGANVLTF

len: 13
v_gene: TRBV6-5
CDR3aa: CAGSSSRNEKLFF

len: 14
v_gene: TRBV29-1
CDR3aa: CSVAQLAGVGEQFF

len: 17
v_gene: TRBV20-1
CDR3aa: CSARDRATSGFYNEQFF

len: 14
v_gene: TRBV7-9
CDR3aa: CASKQGARQETQYF